The 5 T cell receptor beta chains presented below share a single source sample, sequenced in a study of T cells after yellow fever vaccination. Via MiXCR, TCRdb re-called the 5' RACE reads, giving one row per CDR3 protein. The sample shows 200,000 to 300,000 distinct CDR3 sequences, 10% to 15% of them seen only once. The sample consisted of CD4+ T cells sorted from PBMCs, taken 45 days after the yellow fever booster vaccination. Receptor source: a man in his thirties or forties who received the YFV17D yellow fever vaccine.

This clonotype was observed a few times. The CDR3 DNA is TGTGCCAGCACCCTTGGTGGCCTAGCGGGAAGCACAGATACGCAGTATTTT. This gives the protein CASTLGGLAGSTDTQYF. The gene calls are TRBV5-4 and TRBJ2-3; 9 positions match TRBD2. CDR1 is SGHNT, CDR2 YYREEE, per germline (reference sequence). This CDR3 has 17 residues. V lost 6 bases, J lost 0 bases, and 11 bases stayed unmatched.

This clonotype has only a few counts. This chain links TRBV6-1 with TRBJ2-1; 9 bases line up with TRBD1. The CDR3 consists of 14 residues. Germline V gene lookup returns CDR1 MNHNS and CDR2 SASEGT. With V trimmed by 6 bases and J by 4 bases, 4 bases remained unmatched. The CDR3 loop reads CASRRDRAYNEQFF. CDR3 sequence (DNA): TGTGCCAGCAGGCGGGACAGGGCTTACAATGAGCAGTTCTTC.

The sample holds many counts of this clonotype. V gene TRBV4-3 combines with J gene TRBJ1-4, with a tentative D call TRBD1 (6 bases). The CDR3 has 15 residues. Per the germline V gene, CDR1 is LGHNA and CDR2 is YSLEER. Trimming pared 2 bases from V and 3 bases from J, leaving 10 bases between. CDR3: CASSQRGTSNEKLFF. The DNA of the CDR3 is TGCGCCAGCAGCCAAAGGGGGACCTCTAATGAAAAACTGTTTTTT.

This clonotype has ten or more counts. This sequence joins TRBV12-3 or TRBV12-4 and TRBJ2-3, with D possibly matching TRBD2 (6 bases). The CDR3 spans 13 residues. The V and J ends lost 3 bases and 8 bases respectively, with 12 bases between them. Here the CDR3 reads CASSFDEGGTQYF. CDR3 DNA: TGTGCCAGCAGTTTTGATGAGGGAGGTACGCAGTATTTT.

J is TRBJ2-1 and V is TRBV6-1; 9 positions agree with TRBD2. V lost 4 bases to trimming and J lost 7 bases; unmatched junction nucleotides: 5. CDR3 length equals 14 residues. Germline CDR1 MNHNS, CDR2 SASEGT. This chain's CDR3 is CASSGGRVLNEQFF. The CDR3 coding sequence is TGTGCCAGCAGTGGCGGGAGGGTGTTGAATGAGCAGTTCTTC.